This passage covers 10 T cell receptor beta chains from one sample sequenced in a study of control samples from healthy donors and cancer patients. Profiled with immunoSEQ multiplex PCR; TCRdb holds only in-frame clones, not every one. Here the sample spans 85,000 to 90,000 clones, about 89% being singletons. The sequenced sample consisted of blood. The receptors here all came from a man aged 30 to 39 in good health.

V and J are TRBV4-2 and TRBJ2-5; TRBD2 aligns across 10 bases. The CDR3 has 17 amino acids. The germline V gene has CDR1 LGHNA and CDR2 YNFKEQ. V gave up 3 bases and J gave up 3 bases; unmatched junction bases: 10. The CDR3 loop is CASSQFSGGAFKETQYF. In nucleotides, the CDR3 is TGTGCCAGCAGCCAGTTCAGCGGGGGGGCCTTTAAAGAGACCCAGTACTTC.

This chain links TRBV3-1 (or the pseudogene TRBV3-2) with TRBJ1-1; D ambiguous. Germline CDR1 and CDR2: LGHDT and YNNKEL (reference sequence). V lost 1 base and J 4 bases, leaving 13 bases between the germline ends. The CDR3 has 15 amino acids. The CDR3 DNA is TGTGCCAGCAGCCAAGGATTGAGGGTAGGCACTGAAGCTTTCTTT. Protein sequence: CASSQGLRVGTEAFF.

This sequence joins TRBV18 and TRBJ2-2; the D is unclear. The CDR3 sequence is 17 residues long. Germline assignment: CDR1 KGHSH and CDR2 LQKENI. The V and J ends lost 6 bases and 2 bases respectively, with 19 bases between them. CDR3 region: CASSLLDSTLNTGELFF. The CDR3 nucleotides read TGTGCCAGCTCGCTGCTCGATAGTACGCTCAACACCGGGGAGCTGTTTTTT.

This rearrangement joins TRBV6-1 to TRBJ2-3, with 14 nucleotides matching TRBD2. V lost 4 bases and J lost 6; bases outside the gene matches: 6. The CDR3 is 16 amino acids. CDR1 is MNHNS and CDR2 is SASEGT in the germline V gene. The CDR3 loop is CASSAPTSGGADTQYF. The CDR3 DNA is TGTGCCAGCAGTGCCCCGACTAGCGGGGGGGCGGATACGCAGTATTTT.

In DNA, the CDR3 is TGTGCCAGCAGCCCCCCGGAAGCGGGGGTGTACAATGAGCAGTTCTTC. Its protein product is CASSPPEAGVYNEQFF. The chain links TRBV7-9 to TRBJ2-1, with 8 bases fitting TRBD2. The germline V gene has CDR1 SEHNR and CDR2 FQNEAQ (reference sequence). CDR3 length: 16 amino acids. With V trimmed by 5 bases and J by 4 bases, 10 bases remained unmatched.

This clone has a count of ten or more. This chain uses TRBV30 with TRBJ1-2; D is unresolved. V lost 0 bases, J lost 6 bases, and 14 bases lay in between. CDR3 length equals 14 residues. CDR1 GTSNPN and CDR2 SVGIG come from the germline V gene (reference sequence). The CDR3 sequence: CAWSVAAGSHGYTF. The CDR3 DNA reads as TGTGCCTGGAGTGTAGCCGCTGGTTCCCATGGCTACACCTTC.

The DNA of the CDR3 is TGTGCCAGCAGCCAAGACTGGCTAGCGGGCTACAATGAGCAGTTCTTC. As protein: CASSQDWLAGYNEQFF. The chain links TRBV4-2 to TRBJ2-1, with TRBD2 matching over 8 bases. After removal of 0 bases from V and 3 bases from J, the junction contained 4 bases not matched to a gene. CDR3 length: 16 amino acids. The V gene's germline CDR1 is LGHNA and CDR2 YNFKEQ.

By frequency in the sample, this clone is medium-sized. The CDR3: CASSYGGGSLYEQYF. CDR3 DNA: TGTGCCAGCAGTTACGGAGGCGGCAGTCTCTACGAGCAGTACTTC. This chain uses TRBV6-5 with TRBJ2-7, with D perhaps matching TRBD2 (5 bases). This CDR3 spans 15 amino acids. Germline V gives CDR1 MNHEY, CDR2 SVGAGI. Trimming removed 2 bases from V and 3 bases from J, with 14 bases in between.

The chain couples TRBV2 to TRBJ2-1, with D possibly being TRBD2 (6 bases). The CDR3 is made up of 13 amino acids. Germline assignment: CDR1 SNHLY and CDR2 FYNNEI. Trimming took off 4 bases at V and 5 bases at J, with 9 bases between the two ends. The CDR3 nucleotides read TGTGCCAGCAGTGTCGGGAGAGACAATGAGCAGTTCTTC. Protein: CASSVGRDNEQFF.

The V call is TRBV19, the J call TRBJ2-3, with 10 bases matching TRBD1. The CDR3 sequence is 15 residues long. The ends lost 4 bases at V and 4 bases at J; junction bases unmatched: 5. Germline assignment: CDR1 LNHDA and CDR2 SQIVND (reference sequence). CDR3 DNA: TGTGCCAGTAGTACCCGGACAGGGGGTGCAGATACGCAGTATTTT. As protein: CASSTRTGGADTQYF.